These T cell receptor beta chains were read from a single sample in a study of blood T cell repertoires in COVID-19. Generated by immunoSEQ multiplex PCR, the TCRdb table keeps only in-frame clones and is missing some. The sample consists of 130,000 to 150,000 clones, roughly nine tenths of them appearing once. Source material: peripheral blood. The receptors originated from a man aged 18 to 35 with COVID-19, enrolled during active disease. The CDR3 runs from the conserved cysteine through the conserved F or W. D genes are given only for firm matches. Clone size is not always given. Where it is, it says once, few, many or a class for expanded clones.

d_call,v_call,clone_size,j_call,cdr3_aa,cdr3_nt
TRBD1,TRBV7-2,medium-sized,TRBJ1-4,CASSWTGGSNEKLFF,TGTGCCAGCAGCTGGACAGGGGGCAGTAATGAAAAACTGTTTTTT
TRBD2,TRBV30,NA,TRBJ2-3,CAWSFSGTSGVADTQYF,TGTGCCTGGAGTTTCTCCGGGACTAGCGGGGTCGCAGATACGCAGTATTTT
NA,TRBV11-3,NA,TRBJ2-7,CASSSGERVENEQYF,TGTGCCAGCAGCTCAGGGGAGAGGGTGGAGAACGAGCAGTACTTC
NA,TRBV30,NA,TRBJ1-5,CAWRRGNQPQHF,TGTGCCTGGAGGAGGGGGAATCAGCCCCAGCATTTT
NA,TRBV5-6,NA,TRBJ2-3,CASSYDAGHTDTQYF,TGTGCCAGCAGCTATGATGCAGGGCACACAGATACGCAGTATTTT
TRBD1,TRBV27,NA,TRBJ1-5,CASSSLRTGEWDSNQPQHF,TGTGCCAGCAGTTCGCTCAGGACAGGGGAGTGGGATAGCAATCAGCCCCAGCATTTT
TRBD1,TRBV19,few,TRBJ2-1,CASSIGQGAHNEQFF,TGTGCCAGTAGTATAGGACAGGGGGCCCACAATGAGCAGTTCTTC
NA,TRBV5-4,NA,TRBJ2-7,CASSIQGSPYEQYF,TGTGCCAGCAGCATCCAGGGTTCTCCCTACGAGCAGTACTTC
NA,TRBV27,NA,TRBJ2-5,CASSKTGQIQETQYF,TGTGCCAGCTCTAAAACGGGACAAATTCAAGAGACCCAGTACTTC
TRBD2,TRBV28,NA,TRBJ2-1,CASSPRTSGNYEQFF,TGTGCCAGCAGTCCTCGGACTAGCGGGAACTATGAGCAGTTCTTC
NA,TRBV18,NA,TRBJ2-7,CASSPENSLEQYF,TGTGCCAGCTCACCAGAGAACTCCTTGGAGCAGTACTTC
NA,TRBV30,NA,TRBJ2-7,CAWRGPEGGEQYF,TGTGCCTGGAGGGGTCCGGAGGGCGGCGAGCAGTACTTC
NA,TRBV2,NA,TRBJ1-1,CASSDVGVYEAFF,TGTGCCAGCAGTGACGTAGGGGTTTATGAAGCTTTCTTT
NA,TRBV3-1/TRBV3-2,NA,TRBJ1-4,CASSQQGGVEKLLF,TGTGCCAGCAGCCAACAGGGTGGGGTTGAAAAACTGCTTTTT
NA,TRBV28,NA,TRBJ1-2,CAESGSNYGYTF,TGTGCCGAGTCGGGGTCTAACTATGGCTACACCTTC
TRBD1,TRBV27,NA,TRBJ2-1,CASSLSTGFHEQFF,TGTGCCAGCAGTTTATCGACAGGGTTCCATGAGCAGTTCTTC
NA,TRBV7-9,NA,TRBJ2-3,CASSSTRTAGYADTQYF,TGTGCCAGCAGCTCTACAAGGACAGCAGGATATGCAGATACGCAGTATTTT
NA,TRBV5-6,NA,TRBJ1-5,CASSLGPSAHQPQHF,TGTGCCAGCAGCTTGGGGCCGTCCGCCCATCAGCCCCAGCATTTT
NA,TRBV11-3,NA,TRBJ2-2,CASSLNGQLGGGGELFF,TGTGCCAGCAGCTTAAATGGTCAACTGGGGGGAGGCGGGGAGCTGTTTTTT
TRBD2,TRBV27,once,TRBJ2-3,CASSGGLAGEDTQYF,TGTGCCAGCAGTGGGGGACTAGCGGGAGAAGATACGCAGTATTTT
TRBD1,TRBV19,NA,TRBJ1-2,CASSIDRVRYGYTF,TGTGCCAGTAGTATCGACAGGGTCCGGTATGGCTACACCTTC
TRBD2,TRBV19,few,TRBJ2-2,CASSLAGGHTGELFF,TGTGCCAGTAGTCTAGCGGGAGGTCACACCGGGGAGCTGTTTTTT
NA,TRBV19,NA,TRBJ2-3,CASRKTSRADTQYF,TGTGCCAGTAGGAAAACGTCTCGGGCAGATACGCAGTATTTT
TRBD2,TRBV9,NA,TRBJ2-2,CASSVGLAGGTGELFF,TGTGCCAGCAGCGTAGGGCTAGCGGGAGGAACCGGGGAGCTGTTTTTT
NA,TRBV7-9,NA,TRBJ1-3,CASSLGTGNSGNTIYF,TGTGCCAGCAGCTTAGGGACTGGGAACTCTGGAAACACCATATATTTT
TRBD1,TRBV2,few,TRBJ1-6,CASRETGRNSPLHF,TGTGCCAGCAGGGAGACAGGGCGTAATTCACCCCTCCACTTT
NA,TRBV19,NA,TRBJ2-2,CASSSQGGTGELFF,TGTGCCAGTAGTTCGCAGGGGGGCACCGGGGAGCTGTTTTTT
TRBD1,TRBV27,NA,TRBJ1-2,CASSPSVQGIGGYTF,TGTGCCAGCAGTCCATCAGTACAGGGGATCGGTGGCTACACCTTC
NA,TRBV5-6,NA,TRBJ2-4,CASSFLDSKNIQYF,TGTGCCAGCAGCTTCTTGGACAGTAAAAACATTCAGTACTTC
NA,TRBV4-3,NA,TRBJ2-3,CASSRERWGDGGTQYF,TGCGCCAGCAGCCGAGAGCGGTGGGGGGACGGGGGTACGCAGTATTTT
NA,TRBV15,few,TRBJ1-6,CATAGRGSPLHF,TGTGCCACCGCCGGCCGAGGGTCACCCCTCCACTTT
TRBD2,TRBV28,NA,TRBJ2-5,CASSSSGESYQETQYF,TGTGCCAGCAGTTCCAGCGGGGAAAGTTACCAAGAGACCCAGTACTTC
TRBD2,TRBV3-1/TRBV3-2,NA,TRBJ2-5,CASRSSGIGETQYF,TGTGCCAGCCGGTCCAGCGGGATAGGGGAGACCCAGTACTTC
NA,TRBV29-1,NA,TRBJ1-2,CSVPSANYGYTF,TGCAGCGTTCCTTCCGCTAACTATGGCTACACCTTC
NA,TRBV4-3,NA,TRBJ2-6,CASSPGQGSSGANVLTF,TGCGCCAGCAGCCCCGGCCAGGGGTCCTCTGGGGCCAACGTCCTGACTTTC
NA,TRBV4-3,NA,TRBJ2-7,CASSQEVAETKYEQYF,TGCGCCAGCAGCCAAGAAGTAGCGGAGACAAAGTACGAGCAGTACTTC
NA,TRBV12-3/TRBV12-4,once,TRBJ2-7,CASMAPTYEQYF,TGTGCCAGCATGGCCCCCACCTACGAGCAGTACTTC
TRBD2,TRBV5-1,NA,TRBJ2-5,CASSLEAGLGETQYF,TGCGCCAGCAGCTTGGAAGCGGGGCTTGGAGAGACCCAGTACTTC
TRBD1,TRBV7-9,NA,TRBJ2-4,CASSVQGAAKNIQYF,TGTGCCAGCAGCGTCCAGGGGGCCGCCAAAAACATTCAGTACTTC
NA,TRBV7-9,NA,TRBJ2-4,CASSLWPDIQAKNIQYF,TGTGCCAGCAGCTTATGGCCAGACATACAAGCCAAAAACATTCAGTACTTC
NA,TRBV9,once,TRBJ2-1,CASSVGRGRASYNEQFF,TGTGCCAGCAGCGTAGGTAGGGGCAGGGCGTCCTACAATGAGCAGTTCTTC